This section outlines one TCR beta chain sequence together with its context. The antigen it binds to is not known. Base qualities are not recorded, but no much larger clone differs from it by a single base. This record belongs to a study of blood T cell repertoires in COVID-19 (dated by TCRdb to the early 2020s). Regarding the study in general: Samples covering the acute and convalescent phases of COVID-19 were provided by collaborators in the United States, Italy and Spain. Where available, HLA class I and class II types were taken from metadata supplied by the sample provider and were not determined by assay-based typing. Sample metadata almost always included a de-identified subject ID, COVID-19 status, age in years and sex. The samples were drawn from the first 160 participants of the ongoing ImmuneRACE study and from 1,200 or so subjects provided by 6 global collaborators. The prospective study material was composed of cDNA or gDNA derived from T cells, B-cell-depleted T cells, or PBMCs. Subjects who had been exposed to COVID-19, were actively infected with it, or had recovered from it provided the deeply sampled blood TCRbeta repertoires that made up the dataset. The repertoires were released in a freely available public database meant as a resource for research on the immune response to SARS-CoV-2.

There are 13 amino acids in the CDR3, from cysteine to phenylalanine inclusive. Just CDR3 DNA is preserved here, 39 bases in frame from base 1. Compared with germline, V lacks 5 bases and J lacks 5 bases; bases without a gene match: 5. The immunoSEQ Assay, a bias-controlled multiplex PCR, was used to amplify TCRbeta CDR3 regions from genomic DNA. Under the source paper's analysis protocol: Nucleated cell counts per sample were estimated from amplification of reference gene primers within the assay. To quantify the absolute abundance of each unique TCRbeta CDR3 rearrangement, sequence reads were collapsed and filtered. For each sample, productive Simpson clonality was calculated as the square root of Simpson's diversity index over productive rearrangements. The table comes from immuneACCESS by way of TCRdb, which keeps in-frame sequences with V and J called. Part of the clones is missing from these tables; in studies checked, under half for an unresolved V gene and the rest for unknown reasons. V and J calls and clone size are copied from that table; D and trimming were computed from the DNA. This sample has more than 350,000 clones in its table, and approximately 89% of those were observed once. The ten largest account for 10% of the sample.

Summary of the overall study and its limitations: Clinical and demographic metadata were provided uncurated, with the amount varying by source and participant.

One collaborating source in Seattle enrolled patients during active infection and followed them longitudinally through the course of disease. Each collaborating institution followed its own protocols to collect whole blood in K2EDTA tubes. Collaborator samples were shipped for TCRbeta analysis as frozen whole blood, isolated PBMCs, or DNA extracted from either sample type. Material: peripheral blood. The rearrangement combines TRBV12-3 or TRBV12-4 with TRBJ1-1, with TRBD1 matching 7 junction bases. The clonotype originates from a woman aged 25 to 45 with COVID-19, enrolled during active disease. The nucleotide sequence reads TGTGCCAGCAGTCCGACAGGGCGGACTGAAGCTTTCTTT. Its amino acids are CASSPTGRTEAFF.